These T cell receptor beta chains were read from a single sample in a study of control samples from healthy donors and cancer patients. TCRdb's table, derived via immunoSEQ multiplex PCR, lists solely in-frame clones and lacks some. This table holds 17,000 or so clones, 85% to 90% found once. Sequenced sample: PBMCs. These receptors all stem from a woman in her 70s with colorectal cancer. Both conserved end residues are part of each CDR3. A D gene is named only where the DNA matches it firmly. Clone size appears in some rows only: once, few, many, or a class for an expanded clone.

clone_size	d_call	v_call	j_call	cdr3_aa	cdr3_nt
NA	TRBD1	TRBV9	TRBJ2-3	CASSVAQDRASTDTQYF	TGTGCCAGCAGCGTAGCCCAGGACAGGGCTAGCACAGATACGCAGTATTTT
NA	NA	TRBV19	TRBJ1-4	CASSIWTANEKLFF	TGTGCCAGTAGTATATGGACAGCTAATGAAAAACTGTTTTTT
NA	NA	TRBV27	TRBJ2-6	CASSPLPDLWSGANVLTF	TGTGCCAGCAGTCCGCTTCCCGACCTGTGGTCTGGGGCCAACGTCCTGACTTTC
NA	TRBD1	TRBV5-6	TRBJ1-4	CASSPPTGQKLFF	TGTGCCAGCAGCCCCCCGACAGGGCAAAAACTGTTTTTT
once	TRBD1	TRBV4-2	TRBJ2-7	CASSQGQGDYEQYF	TGTGCCAGCAGCCAAGGACAGGGGGATTACGAGCAGTACTTC
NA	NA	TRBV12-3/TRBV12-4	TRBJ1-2	CATNSRTPYGYTF	TGTGCCACCAATTCTAGGACACCTTATGGCTACACCTTC
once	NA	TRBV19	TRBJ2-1	CASSQGWDYNEQFF	TGTGCCAGTAGTCAAGGATGGGACTACAATGAGCAGTTCTTC
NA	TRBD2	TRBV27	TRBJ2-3	CASSPGGSALRTDTQYF	TGTGCCAGCAGTCCGGGGGGTAGCGCCCTGAGGACAGATACGCAGTATTTT
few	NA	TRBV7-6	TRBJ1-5	CASSPIPGGNQPQHF	TGTGCCAGCAGCCCTATCCCCGGGGGCAATCAGCCCCAGCATTTT
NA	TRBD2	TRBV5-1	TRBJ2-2	CASSFGLAGGRGGELFF	TGCGCCAGCAGCTTCGGACTAGCGGGGGGGCGCGGCGGGGAGCTGTTTTTT
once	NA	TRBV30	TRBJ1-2	CAWRQGIRGGYTF	TGTGCCTGGAGACAGGGTATACGAGGAGGCTACACCTTC
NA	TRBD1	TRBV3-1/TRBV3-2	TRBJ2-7	CASSQDRGRTYEQYF	TGTGCCAGCAGCCAAGACAGGGGGCGAACCTACGAGCAGTACTTC
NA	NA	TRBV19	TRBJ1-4	CASSTARGVAGKLFF	TGTGCCAGTAGTACCGCGAGGGGCGTCGCAGGAAAACTGTTTTTT
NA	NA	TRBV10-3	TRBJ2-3	CAISKSGGGSADTQYF	TGTGCCATCAGTAAATCCGGGGGCGGGAGCGCAGATACGCAGTATTTT
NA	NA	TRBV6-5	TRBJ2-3	CATPDSTDTQYF	TGTGCCACCCCTGACAGCACAGATACGCAGTATTTT
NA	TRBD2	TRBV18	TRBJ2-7	CASSPPGRRTSGSEQYF	TGTGCCAGCTCACCACCTGGTCGGAGGACTAGCGGGAGCGAGCAGTACTTC
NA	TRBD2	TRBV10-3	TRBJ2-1	CAISGVGTSGRGGNNEQFF	TGTGCCATCAGTGGGGTGGGGACTAGCGGGAGAGGAGGGAACAATGAGCAGTTCTTC
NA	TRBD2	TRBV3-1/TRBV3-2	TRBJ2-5	CASSPSGTMGKETQYF	TGTGCCAGCAGCCCCTCCGGGACTATGGGTAAAGAGACCCAGTACTTC
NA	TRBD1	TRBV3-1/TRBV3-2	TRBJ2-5	CASSQGGQRETQYF	TGTGCCAGCAGCCAAGGGGGACAGAGAGAGACCCAGTACTTC
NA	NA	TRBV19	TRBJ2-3	CASRSGRALTDTQYF	TGTGCCAGTAGGTCAGGGCGGGCCCTCACAGATACGCAGTATTTT
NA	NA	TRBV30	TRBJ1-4	CAWAGGVKEKLFF	TGTGCCTGGGCTGGGGGGGTGAAGGAAAAACTGTTTTTT
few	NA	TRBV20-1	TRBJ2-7	CSASKPGVSYEQYF	TGCAGTGCTAGTAAACCGGGGGTGAGCTACGAGCAGTACTTC
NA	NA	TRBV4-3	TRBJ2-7	CASSQGAAVYYEQYF	TGCGCCAGCAGCCAAGGGGCGGCAGTCTACTACGAGCAGTACTTC
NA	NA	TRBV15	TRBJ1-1	CATSQRRTGRGTEAFF	TGTGCCACCAGCCAACGTCGTACCGGGCGGGGCACTGAAGCTTTCTTT
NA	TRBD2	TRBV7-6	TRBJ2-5	CASTSGGSRMETQYF	TGTGCCAGCACTAGCGGGGGGTCCAGAATGGAGACCCAGTACTTC
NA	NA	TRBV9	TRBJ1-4	CASSVAPLEGEKLFF	TGTGCCAGCAGCGTAGCCCCGTTGGAGGGTGAAAAACTGTTTTTT
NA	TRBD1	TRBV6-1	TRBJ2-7	CASSERDRGGIYEQYF	TGTGCCAGCAGTGAACGAGACAGGGGGGGTATCTACGAGCAGTACTTC
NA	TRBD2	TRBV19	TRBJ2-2	CASSLTGTSGGTTGELFF	TGTGCCAGTAGTCTTACCGGGACTAGCGGGGGGACCACCGGGGAGCTGTTTTTT
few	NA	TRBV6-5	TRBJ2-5	CASSYSSAAQETQYF	TGTGCCAGCAGTTACTCGTCGGCGGCCCAAGAGACCCAGTACTTC
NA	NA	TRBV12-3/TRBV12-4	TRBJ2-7	CASSLQGEQYF	TGTGCCAGCAGTTTGCAAGGCGAGCAGTACTTC
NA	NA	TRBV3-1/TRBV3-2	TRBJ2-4	CASSGTRTNIQYF	TGTGCCAGCAGCGGTACTCGGACAAACATTCAGTACTTC
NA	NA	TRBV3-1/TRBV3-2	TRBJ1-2	CASSQMTGTGYTF	TGTGCCAGCAGCCAAATGACAGGAACTGGCTACACCTTC
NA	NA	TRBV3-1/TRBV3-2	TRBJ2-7	CASSQDWGFGNEQYF	TGTGCCAGCAGCCAAGATTGGGGATTCGGGAACGAGCAGTACTTC
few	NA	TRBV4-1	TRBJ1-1	CASSQGDGLIDGAFF	TGCGCCAGCAGCCAAGGGGACGGGCTGATAGATGGGGCTTTCTTT
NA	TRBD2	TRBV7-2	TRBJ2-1	CASLPGLAGGLKINEQFF	TGTGCCAGCCTCCCGGGACTAGCGGGGGGTCTTAAAATCAATGAGCAGTTCTTC
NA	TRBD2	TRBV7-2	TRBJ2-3	CASSPSGGRARTDTQYF	TGTGCCAGCAGCCCCTCTGGCGGGAGGGCCCGCACAGATACGCAGTATTTT
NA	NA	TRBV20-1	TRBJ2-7	CSASSGEYEQYF	TGCAGTGCTAGTAGCGGAGAGTACGAGCAGTACTTC